These T cell receptor beta chains were read from a single sample in a study of blood T cell repertoires in COVID-19. The table came from immunoSEQ multiplex PCR; TCRdb's copy has only in-frame clones and leaves some out. Found here are hundreds of thousands of clones, 86% of them singletons; the top ten hold over 1.3%. The sample was peripheral blood. These TCRs come from a woman in her 30s with active or convalescent COVID-19. Both conserved end residues are part of each CDR3. D genes are given only for firm matches. The size field is filled for only some rows; it gives once, few, many or a size class.

cdr3_length	v_call	clone_size	d_call	j_call	cdr3_nt	cdr3_aa
17	TRBV19	NA	NA	TRBJ2-4	TGTGCCAGTAGTATCTGGGCGGGACAGCGAGCCAAAAACATTCAGTACTTC	CASSIWAGQRAKNIQYF
12	TRBV6-5	NA	TRBD1	TRBJ1-2	TGTGCCAGCCCCGGACAGGGGATTGGCTACACCTTC	CASPGQGIGYTF
12	TRBV23-1	NA	TRBD1	TRBJ1-2	TGCGCCAGCACCGGACAGGTCGTGTGCTACACCTTC	CASTGQVVCYTF
12	TRBV6-1	NA	NA	TRBJ1-1	TGTGCCAGCAGGGGCAGGGACACTGAAGCTTTCTTT	CASRGRDTEAFF
14	TRBV5-4	NA	TRBD1	TRBJ1-1	TGTGCCAGCAGCTTTCAGACAGGGAAGGCTGAAGCTTTCTTT	CASSFQTGKAEAFF
16	TRBV15	NA	TRBD2	TRBJ2-3	TGTGCCACCAGCAGGTTAGCGGGGGGCGTCACAGATACGCAGTATTTT	CATSRLAGGVTDTQYF
15	TRBV2	few	NA	TRBJ2-7	TGTGCCAGCAGTGGTACTTATGGTCTAGGCTACGAGCAGTACTTC	CASSGTYGLGYEQYF
11	TRBV19	NA	TRBD1	TRBJ1-2	TGTGCCAGTCAGGGGGCGCAGGGCTACACCTTC	CASQGAQGYTF
16	TRBV5-1	NA	TRBD2	TRBJ2-2	TGCGCCAGCAGCTTAGCGGGAGAGTCTTCGGCCGGGGAGCTGTTTTTT	CASSLAGESSAGELFF
17	TRBV7-2	NA	NA	TRBJ2-2	TGTGCCAGCAGCTTAGTTGGGCTAGCCCAGAACACCGGGGAGCTGTTTTTT	CASSLVGLAQNTGELFF
16	TRBV27	NA	NA	TRBJ1-5	TGTGCCAGCAGTATGGGGGACATCAGGGGCAATCAGCCCCAGCATTTT	CASSMGDIRGNQPQHF
15	TRBV7-9	NA	NA	TRBJ1-6	TGTGCCAGCAGCTTAGACGGGCCCCGGGAGTCACCCCTCCACTTT	CASSLDGPRESPLHF
15	TRBV27	once	TRBD1	TRBJ1-5	TGTGCCAGCAGTCCCAACAGGGGTAGCAATCAGCCCCAGCATTTT	CASSPNRGSNQPQHF
16	TRBV11-2	once	TRBD2	TRBJ2-1	TGTGCCAGCAGCTTAGTAGGGGGGACTAGCGGAGGAGTGTGGTTCTTC	CASSLVGGTSGGVWFF
16	TRBV18	NA	TRBD1	TRBJ1-4	TGTGCCAGCTCACCAAAGCAGGGGGCACCTAATGAAAAACTGTTTTTT	CASSPKQGAPNEKLFF
13	TRBV5-6	NA	TRBD1	TRBJ1-2	TGTGCCAGCAGCTCGCGACAGGGATATGGCTACACCTTC	CASSSRQGYGYTF
12	TRBV12-3/TRBV12-4	once	TRBD1	TRBJ1-2	TGTGCCAGCAGTCAGGACAGGGTGGGCTACACCTTC	CASSQDRVGYTF
13	TRBV27	NA	NA	TRBJ1-2	TGTGCCAGCAGTTTTGGCACCAACTATGGCTACACCTTC	CASSFGTNYGYTF
17	TRBV7-9	NA	TRBD1	TRBJ1-1	TGTGCCAGCAGCTTCGCCCCACAGACAGGGGGTTACACTGAAGCTTTCTTT	CASSFAPQTGGYTEAFF
15	TRBV9	NA	NA	TRBJ1-3	TGTGCCAGCAGCGCTGGGGCAGAGTCTGGAAACACCATATATTTT	CASSAGAESGNTIYF
13	TRBV29-1	NA	NA	TRBJ1-1	TGCAGCGTTGACCAGGGAAGCGGGACTGAAGCTTTCTTT	CSVDQGSGTEAFF
14	TRBV27	NA	NA	TRBJ2-1	TGTGCCAGCAGTTTGGGCGGGACCTACAATGAGCAGTTCTTC	CASSLGGTYNEQFF
15	TRBV4-2	once	TRBD2	TRBJ2-7	TGTGCCAGCAGCCAAGAAACTAGCGGTTCCTACGAGCAGTACTTC	CASSQETSGSYEQYF
12	TRBV10-3	once	NA	TRBJ2-7	TGTGCCAGCGGGACAGATTTTTACGAGCAGTACTTC	CASGTDFYEQYF
18	TRBV6-6	NA	TRBD2	TRBJ2-3	TGTGCCAGCAGTCCGAAAAGACTAGCGGGGGGGTCCGTGGGTACGCAGTATTTT	CASSPKRLAGGSVGTQYF
15	TRBV30	NA	TRBD1	TRBJ2-7	TGTGCCTGGAGTGCAAGGGACAGGGGGCTCGGCGAGCAGTACTTC	CAWSARDRGLGEQYF
20	TRBV2	NA	TRBD2	TRBJ2-6	TGTGCCAGCAGTGATCCCCTAGCGGGGGGGCCCCAGGGAGGGGCCAACGTCCTGACTTTC	CASSDPLAGGPQGGANVLTF
14	TRBV2	NA	TRBD1	TRBJ1-2	TGTGCCAGGGGACAGGGGGGTGAGGACTATGGCTACACCTTC	CARGQGGEDYGYTF
15	TRBV10-2	NA	TRBD1	TRBJ2-2	TGCGCCAGCAGACAAGGGACAGGGAAAACCGGGGAGCTGTTTTTT	CASRQGTGKTGELFF
14	TRBV13	NA	NA	TRBJ2-3	TGTGCCAGCAGCTTACGGCAGGCCACAGATACGCAGTATTTT	CASSLRQATDTQYF
15	TRBV18	NA	NA	TRBJ1-1	TGTGCCAGCTCCCCCGGGGAGGGTTCAACCACTGAAGCTTTCTTT	CASSPGEGSTTEAFF
13	TRBV14	NA	NA	TRBJ1-1	TGTGCCAGCAGCCATTTATATACAGGGGAAGCTTTCTTT	CASSHLYTGEAFF
11	TRBV29-1	NA	NA	TRBJ2-5	TGCAGCGTAGCGAGTCAAGAGACCCAGTACTTC	CSVASQETQYF
16	TRBV4-1	NA	TRBD1	TRBJ1-6	TGCGCCAGCAGCCAAGTAACGGGCAGGGGGGATTCACCCCTCCACTTT	CASSQVTGRGDSPLHF
15	TRBV6-5	few	TRBD1	TRBJ1-1	TGTGCCAGCAGTAGTATCCAGGGGGCGAACACTGAAGCTTTCTTT	CASSSIQGANTEAFF
13	TRBV10-3	NA	NA	TRBJ1-4	TGTGCCACACAAGAAGGGGCTTGGGAAAAACTGTTTTTT	CATQEGAWEKLFF
18	TRBV5-1	once	TRBD1	TRBJ2-2	TGCGCCAGCAGCTTGTCTTTCAAGGGGGCGGCGAACACCGGGGAGCTGTTTTTT	CASSLSFKGAANTGELFF
15	TRBV5-1	few	TRBD2	TRBJ2-1	TGCGCCAGCAGCTTGAAGAGCGGGAGTTTGAATGAGCAGTTCTTC	CASSLKSGSLNEQFF
15	TRBV7-2	NA	NA	TRBJ1-5	TGTGCCAGCAGCGCCGCCGGGGGTGGCAATCAGCCCCAGCATTTT	CASSAAGGGNQPQHF
14	TRBV9	NA	NA	TRBJ1-2	TGTGCCAGCAGCGCACCCCCCGGGGGGAATGGCTACACCTTC	CASSAPPGGNGYTF
17	TRBV11-2	few	TRBD1	TRBJ1-2	TGTGCCAGCAGCTTAGGGTCAGGGGGCGCGAATAACTATGGCTACACCTTC	CASSLGSGGANNYGYTF
21	TRBV2	NA	TRBD1	TRBJ1-4	TGTGCCAGCAGTGAACTAATGGGACAGGACATCACCCGCGTAAATAATGAAAAACTGTTTTTT	CASSELMGQDITRVNNEKLFF
17	TRBV6-1	few	NA	TRBJ1-6	TGTGCCAGCAGTGAAGCGCTAGGCAGGGGCGGGAATTCACCCCTCCACTTT	CASSEALGRGGNSPLHF
17	TRBV11-2	NA	NA	TRBJ1-3	TGTGCCAGCAGCTGGGGAAGACAGTTGAGCTCTGGAAACACCATATATTTT	CASSWGRQLSSGNTIYF
16	TRBV2	NA	TRBD1	TRBJ2-7	TGTGCCAGCAGTGAATTATGGCAGGGGGCGCGTAGAGGGCAGTACTTC	CASSELWQGARRGQYF
13	TRBV7-7	NA	NA	TRBJ1-1	TGTGCCAGCAGCCTCGACACGAACACTGAAGCTTTCTTT	CASSLDTNTEAFF
12	TRBV14	NA	NA	TRBJ1-1	TGTGCCAGCGCGTTAGAATTCACTGAAGCTTTCTTT	CASALEFTEAFF
14	TRBV6-5	NA	NA	TRBJ1-2	TGTGCCAGCATTCCCAGGGGAGCTAACTATGGCTACACCTTC	CASIPRGANYGYTF
14	TRBV3-1/TRBV3-2	NA	NA	TRBJ1-1	TGTGCCAGCAGTAGGGGACTGAGACGCACTGAAGCTTTCTTT	CASSRGLRRTEAFF
15	TRBV3-1/TRBV3-2	NA	NA	TRBJ1-4	TGTGCCAGCAGCCAAGACCTGGGCCTAAATGAAAAACTGTTTTTT	CASSQDLGLNEKLFF